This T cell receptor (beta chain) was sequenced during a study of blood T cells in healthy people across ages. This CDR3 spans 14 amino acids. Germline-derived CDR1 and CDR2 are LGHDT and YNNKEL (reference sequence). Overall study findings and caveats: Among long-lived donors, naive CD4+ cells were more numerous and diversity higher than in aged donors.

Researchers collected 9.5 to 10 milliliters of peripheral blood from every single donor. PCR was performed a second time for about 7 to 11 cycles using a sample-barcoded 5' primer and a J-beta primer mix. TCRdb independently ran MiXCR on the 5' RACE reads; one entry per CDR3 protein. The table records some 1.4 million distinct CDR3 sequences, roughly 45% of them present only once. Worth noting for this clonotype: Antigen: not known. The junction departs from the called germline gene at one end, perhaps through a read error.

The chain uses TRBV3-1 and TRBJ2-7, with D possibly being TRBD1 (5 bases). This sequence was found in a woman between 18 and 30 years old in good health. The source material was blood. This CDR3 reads CASNQDPGSYEQYF. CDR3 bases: TGTGCCAGCAACCAAGATCCAGGGTCCTACGAGCAGTACTTC.